The T cell receptor (beta chain) described here comes from a study of CD8 T cells in Susac syndrome. Reverse transcription of roughly 0.45 to 1 ug RNA used random hexamers. TCR beta CDR3 was amplified by immunoSEQ covering 54 Vbeta and 13 Jbeta. Each CDR3 protein is one row after TCRdb ran MiXCR on the immunoSEQ multiplex PCR reads. Of more than 250,000 distinct CDR3 sequences in the sample, about 90% were seen once. The V gene end was trimmed by 6 bases and the J gene end by 7 bases; junction bases not matched to a gene: 19. The germline gives CDR1 SGHRS, CDR2 YFSETQ. The CDR3 length is 19 residues. The chain is built from TRBV5-1 and TRBJ2-1, with 13 positions matching TRBD2. Source material: CD4+ T cells from PBMCs. This receptor was obtained from a human donor with multiple sclerosis. The DNA for the CDR3 is TGCGCCAGCACCCTTCGGACAGGGTGGACTAGCGGGAGTGTTAATGAGCAGTTCTTC. It specifies CASTLRTGWTSGSVNEQFF. The full variable domain, with the rest looked up from reference TRBV5-1 and TRBJ2-1, is KAGVTQTPRYLIKTRGQQVTLSCSPISGHRSVSWYQQTPGQGLQFLFEYFSETQRNKGNFPGRFSGRQFSNSRSEMNVSTLELGDSALYLCASTLRTGWTSGSVNEQFFGPGTRLTVL.